Shown below are 20 T cell receptor beta chains from a single sample sequenced in a study of cytomegalovirus exposure and HLA in healthy donors. PCR employed 60 Vbeta and 13 Jbeta primers. Clones were sequenced by immunoSEQ multiplex PCR, and TCRdb holds only the in-frame ones, with some missing. The table includes 150,000 to 200,000 clones, 60% to 80% detected once. Material for sequencing was PBMCs. All receptors derive from a man aged 40-49 years in good health and CMV-seropositive.

This chain uses TRBV28 with TRBJ2-5, with D possibly being TRBD1 (6 bases). Germline CDR1 and CDR2: MDHEN and SYDVKM. V was clipped by 7 bases and J by 1 base, with 10 bases between them. There are 13 residues in the CDR3. The CDR3 protein is CASITGTQETQYF. CDR3 nucleotide sequence: TGTGCCAGCATCACAGGGACCCAAGAGACCCAGTACTTC.

The chain carries TRBV7-9 and TRBJ1-2; D uncertain. Per germline, CDR1 SEHNR and CDR2 FQNEAQ (reference sequence). CDR3 length: 11 amino acids. Trimming pared 5 bases from V and 8 bases from J, leaving 9 bases between. The CDR3 coding sequence is TGTGCCAGCAGCCCCGTAGTGGGCTACACCTTC. Encoded protein: CASSPVVGYTF.

The rearrangement uses TRBV13 and TRBJ2-5, with 7 bases fitting TRBD1. The CDR3 is 16 residues long. CDR1 and CDR2 from the germline V gene are PRHDT and FYEKMQ (reference sequence). J gave up 2 bases and V 1 base, and 7 bases lay outside the gene matches. This CDR3 is CASSLVSRDSQETQYF. In DNA form, the CDR3 reads TGTGCCAGCAGCTTAGTTTCCCGGGACAGTCAAGAGACCCAGTACTTC.

CDR3 DNA sequence: TGTGCCAGCTCACCCGGACACCTGGCCTACAATGAGCAGTTCTTC. The encoded protein is CASSPGHLAYNEQFF. The chain has TRBV18 and TRBJ2-1; D might be TRBD1 (5 bases). Germline CDR1 KGHSH, CDR2 LQKENI. This CDR3 is built from 15 residues. Trimming shortened V by 3 bases and J by 2 bases, and 11 bases separated the two germline ends. Full variable domain (outside the CDR3, taken from reference TRBV18 and TRBJ2-1): NAGVMQNPRHLVRRRGQEARLRCSPMKGHSHVYWYRQLPEEGLKFMVYLQKENIIDESGMPKERFSAEFPKEGPSILRIQQVVRGDSAAYFCASSPGHLAYNEQFFGPGTRLTVL.

This clone was seen a few times. The rearrangement joins TRBV19 to TRBJ1-6; TRBD1 matches 8 bases. The CDR3 is 16 amino acids. The germline CDR1 and CDR2 sequences are LNHDA and SQIVND (reference sequence). The V gene end was trimmed by 6 bases and the J gene end by 3 bases; junction bases not matched to a gene: 7. The CDR3, as DNA: TGTGCCAGTAGCACAGGGGGTGACTACTATAATTCACCCCTCCACTTT. Protein: CASSTGGDYYNSPLHF.

This sequence joins TRBV12-5 and TRBJ2-1, with 8 bases fitting TRBD2. This CDR3 is 14 amino acids long. The ends lost 4 bases at V and 4 bases at J; junction bases unmatched: 3. The germline V gene encodes CDR1 LGHNT and CDR2 FRNRAP. The CDR3 sequence: CASGSPSGYNEQFF. The CDR3 region has the DNA TGTGCTAGTGGTTCTCCTAGCGGGTACAATGAGCAGTTCTTC.

V is TRBV6-1 and J is TRBJ2-7; D is possibly TRBD2 (5 bases). CDR3 length: 14 residues. V lost 1 base and J lost 0, with 7 bases in between. Germline CDR1 and CDR2: MNHNS and SASEGT. The DNA of the CDR3 is TGTGCCAGCAGTGAAGGTGGGAGCTCCTACGAGCAGTACTTC. Residues: CASSEGGSSYEQYF.

This chain links TRBV6-1 with TRBJ1-1; D is possibly TRBD1 (5 bases). CDR3 length: 15 amino acids. The V gene lost 0 bases and the J gene lost 2 bases, with 10 bases spanning the gap. The V gene's germline CDR1 is MNHNS and CDR2 SASEGT. This CDR3 reads CASSEAGGSNTEAFF. For the CDR3, the DNA is TGTGCCAGCAGTGAAGCGGGGGGAAGTAACACTGAAGCTTTCTTT.

The V and J genes are TRBV27 and TRBJ2-7; 11 bases match TRBD1. The CDR3 covers 15 residues. Germline lookup yields CDR1 MNHEY and CDR2 SMNVEV (reference sequence). Losses at the gene ends were 4 bases for V and 3 bases for J; bases not matched to a gene: 5. CDR3 in amino acids: CASSWTGTGGYEQYF. For the CDR3, the DNA is TGTGCCAGCAGTTGGACCGGGACAGGGGGCTACGAGCAGTACTTC.

The V and J genes are TRBV5-1 and TRBJ2-3; TRBD2 aligns across 11 bases. This CDR3 is built from 16 residues. J gave up 0 bases and V 4 bases, and 4 bases lay outside the gene matches. Per the germline V gene, CDR1 is SGHRS and CDR2 is YFSETQ. CDR3 nucleotide sequence: TGCGCCAGCAGCGGAGGACTAGCGGGTAGCACAGATACGCAGTATTTT. It is translated as CASSGGLAGSTDTQYF.

The chain recombines TRBV28 with TRBJ1-1; the D gene is possibly TRBD1 (6 bases). V was pared by 1 base and J by 4 bases, with 13 bases between. The CDR3 length is 15 residues. Germline lookup yields CDR1 MDHEN and CDR2 SYDVKM. DNA for the CDR3: TGTGCCAGCAGTTTATTAGGGGGATCGATCACTGAAGCTTTCTTT. It translates to CASSLLGGSITEAFF.

The chain joins TRBV11-2 to TRBJ2-1; 7 bases are shared with TRBD2. This CDR3 has 17 amino acids. CDR1 and CDR2 from the germline V gene are SGHAT and FQNNGV. With 1 base clipped from V and 4 bases from J, the junction kept 10 bases outside the gene matches. The CDR3 spells CASSLGGAGDVYNEQFF. The CDR3 region has the DNA TGTGCCAGCAGCTTAGGCGGTGCGGGAGACGTTTACAATGAGCAGTTCTTC.

This sequence joins TRBV7-9 and TRBJ2-5; D ambiguous. Matching the DNA end better, TRBJ2-7 makes the J call doubtful. The CDR3 consists of 12 residues. Per germline, CDR1 SEHNR and CDR2 FQNEAQ (reference sequence). The CDR3: CASSLNSYEQYF. The DNA for the CDR3 is TGTGCCAGCAGCTTAAACTCCTACGAGCAGTACTTC.

The CDR3 DNA sequence: TGTGCCAGCGGAGCCGGGACTCCGGGAGGAGGCTACACCTTC. Encoded protein: CASGAGTPGGGYTF. The chain employs TRBV9 and TRBJ1-2; D might be TRBD1 (5 bases). The germline V and J ends were trimmed by 7 bases and 8 bases, with 21 bases remaining between them. The CDR3 has 14 residues. The germline V gene has CDR1 SGDLS and CDR2 YYNGEE.

J is TRBJ2-1 and V is TRBV11-3; 9 positions match TRBD2. Germline trimming cut 0 bases from V and 7 bases from J; bases unmatched to any gene: 4. CDR1 SGHNT and CDR2 YENEEA come from the germline V gene. The CDR3 is made up of 15 amino acids. The CDR3 DNA is TGTGCCAGCAGCTTAGATGGCGGGAGGGCGAATGAGCAGTTCTTC. The encoded protein is CASSLDGGRANEQFF.

The chain recombines TRBV11-3 with TRBJ2-7, with D tentatively TRBD1 (6 bases). The CDR3 runs to 15 residues. The germline V gene has CDR1 SGHNT and CDR2 YENEEA. Trimming stripped 6 bases from V and 0 bases from J, with 15 bases between. CDR3 sequence: CASRSGAYLSYEQYF. The CDR3 DNA follows: TGTGCCAGCAGATCAGGGGCCTACCTCTCCTACGAGCAGTACTTC.

The rearrangement joins TRBV28 to TRBJ2-2, with D perhaps matching TRBD2 (6 bases). The length of the CDR3 is 16 residues. Trimming took 4 bases from V and 7 from J, leaving 19 bases between them. CDR1 MDHEN and CDR2 SYDVKM come from the germline V gene. For the CDR3, the DNA is TGTGCCAGCAGTTCTTTGGCGGGATATGAAGGCGGGGAGCTGTTTTTT. Amino acids: CASSSLAGYEGGELFF.

The V gene is TRBV2, the J gene TRBJ2-3; a weak D match, TRBD1 (5 bases). This CDR3 is built from 16 residues. Germline V CDR1 and CDR2: SNHLY, FYNNEI. Trimming pared 1 base from V and 5 bases from J, leaving 16 bases between. CDR3 bases: TGTGCCAGCAGTGAAGAGGGGTCCAAGGCCGGAGATACGCAGTATTTT. Translated: CASSEEGSKAGDTQYF. The full variable domain, its missing parts supplied by reference TRBV2 and TRBJ2-3, is EPEVTQTPSHQVTQMGQEVILRCVPISNHLYFYWYRQILGQKVEFLVSFYNNEISEKSEIFDDQFSVERPDGSNFTLKIRSTKLEDSAMYFCASSEEGSKAGDTQYFGPGTRLTVL.

The rearrangement uses TRBV6-1 and TRBJ2-7, with D perhaps matching TRBD1 (5 bases). V was shortened by 5 bases and J by 3 bases, with 8 bases between the two germline ends. CDR3 size: 12 residues. Germline V lookup: CDR1 MNHNS, CDR2 SASEGT. The CDR3 loop is CASSLDNYEQYF. CDR3 nucleotide sequence: TGTGCCAGCAGTTTGGACAACTACGAGCAGTACTTC.

V usage is TRBV25-1 and J usage is TRBJ2-7; no definite D call. V shed 6 bases and J shed 1 base, with 16 bases lying between them. The CDR3 is made up of 15 amino acids. The V gene's germline CDR1 is MGHDK and CDR2 SYGVNS. CDR3 residues: CASSGKDWVSYEQYF. DNA of the CDR3: TGTGCCAGCAGCGGAAAAGACTGGGTGTCCTACGAGCAGTACTTC.